This T cell receptor beta chain was sequenced during a study of T-cell reconstitution after alpha-beta-depleted transplantation in children. The CDR3 loop spans 12 amino acids. Germline V CDR1 and CDR2: WSHSY, SAAADI. V was clipped by 0 bases and J by 5 bases, with 5 bases between them. The study, taken as a whole, reports: Some patients owed their high day-60 TCRbeta diversity to surviving recipient T cells and thymic progenitors. T-cell counts and diversity at one year post-transplant came mainly from newly produced T cells. The study reportedly traced alpha-beta T cells about two months after transplant to several hundred expanded graft clones.

During its preparation, the TCRbeta library received unique molecular identifiers. TCRdb re-called the PCR reads with MiXCR, one entry per CDR3 protein. The table includes 450,000 to 700,000 distinct CDR3 sequences, 25% to 30% detected once. Concerning this clonotype: Its specificity is not known.

V and J are TRBV10-2 and TRBJ2-7; no clear D gene. The sequences come from PBMCs, collected before TCRalphabeta/CD19-depleted stem cell transplant. The TCR was taken from a boy under two years old with Wiskott-Aldrich syndrome, due to receive a stem cell transplant. CDR3 loop: CASSESRNEQYF. CDR3 nucleotides: TGCGCCAGCAGTGAGTCCCGAAACGAGCAGTACTTC.